This record looks at one T cell receptor beta chain sequence and its context. Its antigen specificity is not known. The record has no base qualities; no much larger clone is one base away. This sample is part of a study of cytomegalovirus exposure and HLA in healthy donors (dated by TCRdb to between 2016 and 2019). In terms of the full investigation: An earlier analysis of roughly 610 of the donors reported approximately 300 Gb of sequence data and around 120 million unique TCR beta sequences obtained from roughly 180 million T cells. To study patterns of TCR occurrence, a later analysis re-analyzed previously published TCR beta repertoires from 666 donors and added high-resolution HLA genotyping. All discovery cohort repertoires had been generated on a single sequencing platform. To decide whether each TCR beta V gene segment behaved as functional or pseudogenic, an earlier analysis of 587 of the donors relied on high-throughput TCR beta sequencing. Alongside the repertoire data, information on donor age, sex, ethnicity and CMV serostatus was compiled. The study aimed to test whether signatures of past pathogen exposure could be identified by cataloging public T cell receptors. Of the roughly 400 genotyped donors, 75% to 85% were placed in the genetic ancestry cluster associated with self-reported Caucasian donors. Four or five DR-DQ haplotypes were handled as single units for association and clustering because linkage in the cohort was strong. Across under 500 genotyped donors of the cohort, an average of roughly 230,000 unique TCR beta nucleotide sequences per donor were sequenced, and approximately 17% of those sequences were non-productive. Class I and class II HLA loci were covered by the typing at four-digit resolution. The study used immunosequencing to profile the T cell repertoires of approximately 630 subjects and linked those repertoires to cytomegalovirus serostatus. Genome-wide SNP genotypes for about 65% of the roughly 700 donors were used in a later genetic analysis, which treated that subset as a discovery cohort. In addition to the first cohort of 666 subjects, a separate validation cohort of 120 different subjects was used. An early release covering 550 to 650 HLA-typed donors comprised about 310 gigabases of sequencing data and approximately 80 million unique TCR sequences. To predict cytomegalovirus infection status, the study brought together high-throughput TCR immunosequencing, statistical association of individual TCRs with disease status, and machine learning. Rather than drawing on any new phenotypic data, the later analysis identified candidate immune exposures from TCR beta sequences and the way those sequences occurred across donors. Typing coverage varied by locus: roughly 620-640 donors for A, B, C, DRB1 and DQB1; roughly 560 for DQA1; around 610 for DPA1; fewer than 480 for DPB1.

General findings and caveats noted by the study authors: Immune exposure information for the cohort was limited to CMV serostatus. A later analysis reported that several top co-occurrence clusters appeared linked to parvovirus B19, influenza, CMV and Epstein-Barr virus. The authors suggested that the approach could potentially be generalized to other disease states and immunological phenotypes. Cytomegalovirus status was reported to be diagnosed by the classifier with high specificity and sensitivity in both the original and validation cohorts. Most TCR sequences were seen in very few donors, while some public TCRs were found in many individuals. A cluster of highly shared sequence variants was judged likely to represent a technical artifact of the sequencing pipeline. Some IMGT-functional V segments, including TRBV6-2 and TRBV6-3, could not be told apart with the 87-base-pair reads, so those segments were excluded. A further reported finding was that TCR beta sequences accurately predicted the HLA-A and HLA-B alleles for most subjects in the first cohort. Presence/absence analyses assumed roughly uniform sequencing depth across donors, an assumption that may not hold. An association between a missense DCLRE1C variant and V-gene and J-gene trimming of TCR beta chains was found in a later genetic analysis and replicated in an independent cohort. Three of the identified cytomegalovirus-associated TCR beta chains were confirmed in vitro to be specific for cytomegalovirus antigens. Because counts were too low, more than 15 rarely observed V segments, including chromosome 9 orphons, were left out of the earlier analysis of several hundred of the donors. A later genetic analysis reported fewer N-insertions in productive TCRs among donors in an Asian-associated ancestry cluster than the roughly 620-donor mean. A later analysis found that most CMV-associated TCR beta chains appeared HLA-restricted, with HLA associations seemingly driven largely by CMV exposure. When HLA alleles, especially DR and DQ, strongly co-occurred, attributing TCR associations to individual alleles was difficult. The study listed 150 to 200 TCR beta chains as associated with cytomegalovirus. A later analysis found that HLA-associated TCR beta chains were more clonally expanded and had lower generation probabilities than equally common non-associated chains. In a later analysis, around 17,000 TCR beta sequences were associated with specific HLA alleles at a false discovery rate of 0.05. Linkage disequilibrium might explain the correlated functional status among segregating V segments, but an unknown experimental factor could not be excluded. Broadly in line with IMGT annotations, most TCR beta V segments showed up in productive rearrangements about 87% or about 30% of the time in an earlier analysis of about 500 of the donors. This cohort had only TCR beta chains sequenced, and the lack of alpha or paired-chain data limited which features could be detected. In a later analysis, the rate of TCR association differed among HLA loci, with DRB1 alleles having the most associated TCRs and HLA-C alleles having the fewest. Because HLA typing was missing for some donors at each locus, association tests included only the typed subset.

In total, approximately 610 healthy bone marrow donors made up the cohort. At the time of sampling, all cohort members were nominally healthy, though unrecorded immune exposures were likely present. Of the 670 or so cohort members, approximately 300 had a positive CMV serostatus and 352 had a negative one, while no CMV serostatus was recorded for the donor. Every donor gave a peripheral blood sample, and the peripheral blood mononuclear cells from that sample were used for TCR beta sequencing. The Qiagen DNeasy Blood Extraction Kit was used to extract genomic DNA from the blood cell samples. The CDR3 spans 16 residues, from the cysteine through the phenylalanine. Only the CDR3 part of the read is kept: 48 bases, read in frame from the first base. The germline V gene (reference sequence) provides CDR1 LNHNV and CDR2 YYDKDF. The junction carries 16 bases between V and J, which are trimmed by 5 bases and 2 bases respectively.

Library preparation was by the immunoSEQ multiplex PCR assay. For the multiplex PCR, a mixture combining 60 forward primers for TCR Vbeta segments and 13 reverse primers for TCR Jbeta segments was used. Amplification of the CDR3 region of rearranged TCR beta genes was performed with a multiplex PCR assay on genomic DNA. Amplified TCR beta libraries were sequenced as 87-base-pair reads on the Illumina HiSeq System. On the authors' methods: A later analysis counted some 74 million unique TCR beta chains across the 666 repertoires, and 9.5 million to 11 million of these chains were shared by at least two donors. Raw reads were error-corrected and collapsed into unique sequences with a nearest-neighbor algorithm that merged closely related sequences to remove PCR and sequencing errors. CDR3 sequences were aligned to IMGT reference sequences to assign V, D and J gene segments. Each retained sequence needed at least a six-nucleotide match to both a V gene segment and a J gene segment. A rearrangement counted as productive if the CDR3 had no stop codons and remained in frame with V and J, and every other rearrangement counted as non-productive. Following IMGT convention, CDR3 was defined as the stretch from the second conserved V-encoded cysteine to the conserved J-encoded phenylalanine. The earlier analysis of fewer than 750 of the donors excluded sequences that lacked an unambiguous match to a single V gene segment. An earlier analysis of under 750 of the donors called V segments functional above 56.7% productive rearrangements and segregating when the between-donor standard deviation exceeded 5%. A statistical classification framework was built for diagnosing cytomegalovirus status from the catalog of TCR beta chain sequences. A later analysis assigned V and J genes by comparing TCR nucleotide sequences with IMGT/GENE-DB human TR gene sequences. Using the TCRdist pipeline, a later analysis assigned CDR3 sequences along with most-parsimonious VDJ recombination scenarios. In a later analysis, each TCR beta chain was defined by its CDR3 amino acid sequence together with its V-gene family, and reads without a unique V-gene family were excluded. A later analysis removed 592 highly shared, low-generation-probability nucleotide sequences to deal with suspected cross-contamination and a sequencing artifact. For each public chain, a later analysis derived a clonal expansion index from normalized ranks of inferred template counts within each repertoire. A later analysis computed generation probabilities with a VDJ recombination model fitted to out-of-frame rearrangements, and checked the results against IGoR. In a later analysis, hypergeometric tests were used to score TCR-TCR, TCR-HLA and TCR-CMV co-occurrence, with a repertoire-size bias correction applied to TCR pairs. In a later analysis, false discovery rates were estimated by permuting HLA or CMV assignments 20 times. In a later analysis, co-occurring TCRs were grouped using DBSCAN, with TCRdist sequence similarity added in when clustering inside HLA-allele-positive subsets. Co-occurrence clustering excluded repertoires with fewer than 30,000 or more than 120,000 public chains, plus five with anomalous nucleotide sharing. In its TCRdb copy, this immuneACCESS table keeps in-frame sequences only and misses some clones. Where compared with another copy, unresolved V genes explain less than half of these, and the others have no known cause. The V and J calls and clone size are taken from that table; D and trimming were inferred from the DNA. This sample has about 180,000 clones in its table, and about 72% of those were observed once. Together, the top ten hold about 2.5% of the sample.

Sequenced input: PBMCs. Rearrangement joined TRBV15 to TRBJ1-5, with the D gene call left open. This clonotype was sampled from a human donor in good health. The nucleotide sequence is given as TGTGCCACCAGCCGCAGCTTGGCGGGTGGCAATCAGCCCCAGCATTTT. The encoded protein is CATSRSLAGGNQPQHF. Reference TRBV15 and TRBJ1-5 proteins supply the regions before and after the CDR3; the full variable domain is: DAMVIQNPRYQVTQFGKPVTLSCSQTLNHNVMYWYQQKSSQAPKLLFHYYDKDFNNEADTPDNFQSRRPNTSFCFLDIRSPGLGDTAMYLCATSRSLAGGNQPQHFGDGTRLSIL.